This TCR beta chain came from a study of tumor-infiltrating lymphocytes in oesophageal squamous cell carcinoma. TCRdb used MiXCR to reprocess the PCR reads, holding one entry per CDR3 protein. In the table there are 8,500 to 9,000 distinct CDR3 sequences, 66% of which are singletons. The germline CDR1 and CDR2 sequences are SGHVS and FQNEAQ. The ends lost 5 bases at V and 2 bases at J; junction bases unmatched: 8. The CDR3 contains 16 residues. This clonotype came up a few times. This TCR came from a female donor with esophageal squamous cell carcinoma. The sequenced material came from esophageal tumor tissue. This rearrangement joins TRBV7-8 to TRBJ1-5; 8 bases align to TRBD1. The CDR3 region has the DNA TGTGCCAGCAGCGGTACAGGGGGTCGCGGCAATCAGCCCCAGCATTTT. As protein: CASSGTGGRGNQPQHF.